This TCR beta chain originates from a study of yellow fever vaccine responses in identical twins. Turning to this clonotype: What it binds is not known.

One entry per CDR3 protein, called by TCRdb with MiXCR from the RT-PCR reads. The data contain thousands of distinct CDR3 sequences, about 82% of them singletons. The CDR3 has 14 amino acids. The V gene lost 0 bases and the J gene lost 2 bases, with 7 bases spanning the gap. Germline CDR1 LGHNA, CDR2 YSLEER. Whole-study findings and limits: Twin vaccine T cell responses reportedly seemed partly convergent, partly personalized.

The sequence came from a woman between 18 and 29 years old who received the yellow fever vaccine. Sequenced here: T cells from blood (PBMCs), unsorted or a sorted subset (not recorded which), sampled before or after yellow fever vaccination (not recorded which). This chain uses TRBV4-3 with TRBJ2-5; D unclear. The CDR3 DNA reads TGCGCCAGCAGCCAAGATCTCGGGCAAGAGACCCAGTACTTC. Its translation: CASSQDLGQETQYF.